These T cell receptor beta chains were read from a single sample in a study of T cells in Graves' hyperthyroidism and ophthalmopathy. TCRdb reanalysed the multiplex PCR reads using MiXCR and keeps one entry per CDR3 protein. The sample includes approximately 330,000 distinct CDR3 sequences, roughly an eighth of them seen just once. Sequenced material: blood. The receptors derive from a woman aged 40 to 49 with Graves' ophthalmopathy. CDR3s include the opening cysteine and the closing phenylalanine or tryptophan. D genes are given only for firm matches. The size entry is marked missing in some rows and otherwise reads once, few, many or a size class.

- | TRBJ1-5 | TRBV10-3 | many | CAISELGQPQHF | TGTGCCATCAGTGAATTGGGGCAGCCCCAGCATTTT
TRBD1 | TRBJ1-1 | TRBV3-1 | many | CASSQRGTGGSSFF | TGTGCCAGCAGCCAACGCGGAACAGGGGGTTCGTCTTTCTTT
- | TRBJ2-5 | TRBV19 | many | CASSNVGGGETQYF | TGTGCCAGTAGTAATGTCGGGGGCGGAGAGACCCAGTACTTC
- | TRBJ2-5 | TRBV5-5 | few | CASSRPGGPFGETQYF | TGTGCCAGCAGCCGCCCTGGCGGGCCTTTCGGGGAGACCCAGTACTTC
- | TRBJ1-6 | TRBV2 | - | CASSESGGYNSPLHF | TGTGCCAGCAGTGAGAGCGGAGGGTATAATTCACCCCTCCACTTT
- | TRBJ2-2 | TRBV6-9 | many | CASSYSGENTGELFF | TGTGCCAGCAGTTATTCGGGGGAGAACACCGGGGAGCTGTTTTTT
TRBD2 | TRBJ2-3 | TRBV5-1 | - | CASSLGGSGVSTDTQYF | TGCGCCAGCAGCTTGGGAGGTAGCGGGGTAAGCACAGATACGCAGTATTTT
- | TRBJ2-1 | TRBV12-3/TRBV12-4 | many | CASSLARYEQFF | TGTGCCAGCAGCTTGGCCCGGTATGAGCAGTTCTTC
- | TRBJ1-1 | TRBV5-6 | few | CASSLEGRLLHTEAFF | TGTGCCAGCAGCTTGGAAGGACGACTATTGCACACTGAAGCTTTCTTT
- | TRBJ2-6 | TRBV12-3/TRBV12-4 | many | CASSLGSGANVLTF | TGTGCCAGCAGTTTAGGCTCTGGGGCCAACGTCCTGACTTTC
TRBD2 | TRBJ2-1 | TRBV28 | many | CASSPNSGRSSYNEQFF | TGTGCCAGCAGTCCTAATAGCGGGAGGAGCTCCTACAATGAGCAGTTCTTC
- | TRBJ2-3 | TRBV18 | few | CASSPSPAADTQYF | TGTGCCAGCTCACCTTCCCCTGCCGCAGATACGCAGTATTTT
TRBD2 | TRBJ2-1 | TRBV20-1 | - | CSARDPGLPFNEQFF | TGCAGTGCTAGAGATCCGGGACTACCCTTCAATGAGCAGTTCTTC
- | TRBJ2-7 | TRBV12-3/TRBV12-4 | many | CASSPRTGPYEQYF | TGTGCCAGCAGTCCGAGGACTGGCCCCTACGAGCAGTACTTC
TRBD1 | TRBJ1-2 | TRBV20-1 | many | CSAKRTGGLSGYTF | TGCAGTGCTAAGAGGACAGGGGGCCTTTCGGGCTACACCTTC
TRBD2 | TRBJ2-1 | TRBV3-1 | few | CASSQASGRWKDNEQFF | TGTGCCAGCAGCCAAGCTAGCGGGAGGTGGAAGGACAATGAGCAGTTCTTC
TRBD2 | TRBJ2-1 | TRBV3-1 | many | CASSQGPSGSNEQFF | TGTGCCAGCAGCCAAGGCCCTAGCGGGAGCAATGAGCAGTTCTTC
- | TRBJ1-5 | TRBV20-1 | - | CSGVEAVGIGGNQPQHF | TGCAGTGGAGTCGAGGCGGTAGGAATCGGAGGCAATCAGCCCCAGCATTTT
TRBD1 | TRBJ2-7 | TRBV2 | many | CASSIHRGRYEQYF | TGTGCCAGCAGTATACACAGGGGACGGTACGAGCAGTACTTC
- | TRBJ1-5 | TRBV28 | many | CASSDGTKGNQPQHF | TGTGCCAGCAGTGATGGAACAAAGGGCAATCAGCCCCAGCATTTT
- | TRBJ2-5 | TRBV18 | many | CASSPQGNFRFGQETQYF | TGTGCCAGCTCACCACAGGGAAATTTCCGTTTCGGACAAGAGACCCAGTACTTC
TRBD2 | TRBJ2-7 | TRBV12-5 | many | CASGGLAGGYEQYF | TGTGCTAGTGGGGGACTAGCGGGGGGCTACGAGCAGTACTTC